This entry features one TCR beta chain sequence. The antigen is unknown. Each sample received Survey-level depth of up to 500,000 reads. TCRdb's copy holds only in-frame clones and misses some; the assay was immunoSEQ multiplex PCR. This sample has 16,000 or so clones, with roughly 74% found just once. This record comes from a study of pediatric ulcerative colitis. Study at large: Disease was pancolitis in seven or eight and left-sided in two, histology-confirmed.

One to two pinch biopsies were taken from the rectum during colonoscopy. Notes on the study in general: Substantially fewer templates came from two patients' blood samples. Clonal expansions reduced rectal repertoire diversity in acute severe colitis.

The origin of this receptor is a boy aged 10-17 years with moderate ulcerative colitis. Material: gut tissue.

CDR3 loop: CASSIGGLESEAFF. The DNA of the CDR3 is TGTGCCAGTAGTATTGGGGGGCTCGAATCCGAAGCTTTCTTT. The V gene is TRBV19, the J gene TRBJ1-1; D is possibly TRBD1 (6 bases). This CDR3 spans 14 amino acids. The germline gives CDR1 LNHDA, CDR2 SQIVND (reference sequence). V lost 3 bases and J lost 8, with 16 bases in between. Full variable domain (remainder filled in from reference TRBV19 and TRBJ1-1): DGGITQSPKYLFRKEGQNVTLSCEQNLNHDAMYWYRQDPGQGLRLIYYSQIVNDFQKGDIAEGYSVSREKKESFPLTVTSAQKNPTAFYLCASSIGGLESEAFFGQGTRLTVV.